The present T cell receptor beta chain was sequenced within a study of control samples from healthy donors and cancer patients. Produced via immunoSEQ multiplex PCR; TCRdb's table is partial and in-frame only. The sample lists 60,000 or so clones, 88% occurring once. Unmatched junction bases numbered 5, after V lost 3 bases and J lost 4 bases. From germline, CDR1 is DFQATT and CDR2 SNEGSKA (reference sequence). The CDR3 extends over 15 amino acids. The rearrangement links TRBV20-1 to TRBJ2-1, with 11 positions matching TRBD2. Sequencing input: blood. This receptor was obtained from a man in his fifties in good health. This chain's CDR3 is CSASQASGGYNEQFF. For the CDR3, the DNA is TGCAGTGCTAGTCAAGCTAGCGGGGGGTACAATGAGCAGTTCTTC.